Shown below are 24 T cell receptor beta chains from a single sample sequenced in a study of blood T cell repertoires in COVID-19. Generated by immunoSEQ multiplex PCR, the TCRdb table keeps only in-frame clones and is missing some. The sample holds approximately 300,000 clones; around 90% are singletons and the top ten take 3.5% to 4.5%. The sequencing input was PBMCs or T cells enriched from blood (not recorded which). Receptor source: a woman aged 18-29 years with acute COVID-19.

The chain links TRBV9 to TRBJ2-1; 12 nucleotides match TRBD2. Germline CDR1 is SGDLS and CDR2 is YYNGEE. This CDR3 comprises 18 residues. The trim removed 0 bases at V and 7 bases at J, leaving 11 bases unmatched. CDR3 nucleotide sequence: TGTGCCAGCAGCGTAGAAGGGACTAGCGGGCCTCGGCGAAATGAGCAGTTCTTC. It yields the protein CASSVEGTSGPRRNEQFF.

CDR3 DNA: TGCGCCAGCAGCTTCAGACAGGGGGATATAGATACGCAGTATTTT. It is translated as CASSFRQGDIDTQYF. The genes are TRBV5-1 and TRBJ2-3; TRBD1 agrees at 9 bases. Germline CDR1 reads SGHRS; CDR2 reads YFSETQ. The CDR3 extends over 15 amino acids. The V and J ends lost 2 bases and 5 bases, in that order; junction bases with no gene match: 6.

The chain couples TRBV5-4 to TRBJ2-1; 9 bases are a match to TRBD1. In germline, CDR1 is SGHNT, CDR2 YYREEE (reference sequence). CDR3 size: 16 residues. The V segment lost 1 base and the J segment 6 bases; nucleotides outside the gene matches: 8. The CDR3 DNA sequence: TGTGCCAGCAGCTTGTTAGGGACAGGGATGGTCAATGAGCAGTTCTTC. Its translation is CASSLLGTGMVNEQFF.

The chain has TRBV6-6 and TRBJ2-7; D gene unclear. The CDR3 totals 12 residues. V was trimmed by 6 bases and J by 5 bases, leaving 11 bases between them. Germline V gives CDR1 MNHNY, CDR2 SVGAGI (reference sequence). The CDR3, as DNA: TGTGCCAGCAGCCCAACTGTCCACGAGCAGTACTTC. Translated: CASSPTVHEQYF.

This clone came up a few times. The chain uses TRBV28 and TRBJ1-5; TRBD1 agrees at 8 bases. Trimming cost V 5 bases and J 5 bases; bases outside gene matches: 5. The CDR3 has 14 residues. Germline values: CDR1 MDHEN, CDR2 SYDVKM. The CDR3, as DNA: TGTGCCAGCAGTCCGGGACAGGCCTATCAGCCCCAGCATTTT. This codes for CASSPGQAYQPQHF.

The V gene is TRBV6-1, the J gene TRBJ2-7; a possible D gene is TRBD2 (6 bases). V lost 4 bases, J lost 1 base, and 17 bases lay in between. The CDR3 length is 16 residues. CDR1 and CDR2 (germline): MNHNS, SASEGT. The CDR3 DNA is TGTGCCAGCAGTGGTGTAGGGGCAGGGAGGTCCTACGAGCAGTACTTC. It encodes CASSGVGAGRSYEQYF.

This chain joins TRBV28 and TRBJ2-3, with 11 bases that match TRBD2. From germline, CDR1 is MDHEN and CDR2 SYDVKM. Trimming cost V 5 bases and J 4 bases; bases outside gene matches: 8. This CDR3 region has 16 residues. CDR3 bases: TGTGCCAGCAGTCCTTTCGGTAGCGGGAGGGCAGATACGCAGTATTTT. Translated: CASSPFGSGRADTQYF.

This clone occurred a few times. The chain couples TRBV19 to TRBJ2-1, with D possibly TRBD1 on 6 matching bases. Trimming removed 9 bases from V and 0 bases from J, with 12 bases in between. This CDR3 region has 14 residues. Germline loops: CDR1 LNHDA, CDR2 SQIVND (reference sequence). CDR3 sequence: CASIQDSSYNEQFF. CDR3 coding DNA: TGTGCCAGCATTCAGGACAGCTCCTACAATGAGCAGTTCTTC.

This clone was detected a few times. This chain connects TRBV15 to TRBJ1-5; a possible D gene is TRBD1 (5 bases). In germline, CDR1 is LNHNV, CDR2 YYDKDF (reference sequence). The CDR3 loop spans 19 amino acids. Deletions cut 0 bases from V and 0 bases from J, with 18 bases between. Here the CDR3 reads CATSRDPEGGDFSNQPQHF. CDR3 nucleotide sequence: TGTGCCACCAGCAGAGACCCCGAAGGTGGGGACTTTAGCAATCAGCCCCAGCATTTT.

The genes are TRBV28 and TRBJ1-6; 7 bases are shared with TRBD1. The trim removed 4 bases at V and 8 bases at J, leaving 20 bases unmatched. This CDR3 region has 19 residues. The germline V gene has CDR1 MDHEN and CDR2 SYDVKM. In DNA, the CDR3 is TGTGCCAGCAGTTCCTTGAGCTTTTACTTCGGGACAGAGGATTCACCCCTCCACTTT. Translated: CASSSLSFYFGTEDSPLHF.

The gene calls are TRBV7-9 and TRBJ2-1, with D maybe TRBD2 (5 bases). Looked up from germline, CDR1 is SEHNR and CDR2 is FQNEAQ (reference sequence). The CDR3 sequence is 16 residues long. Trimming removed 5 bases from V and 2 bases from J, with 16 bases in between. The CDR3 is CASSPAGILAYNEQFF. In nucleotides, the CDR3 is TGTGCCAGCAGCCCCGCGGGTATTTTGGCCTACAATGAGCAGTTCTTC.

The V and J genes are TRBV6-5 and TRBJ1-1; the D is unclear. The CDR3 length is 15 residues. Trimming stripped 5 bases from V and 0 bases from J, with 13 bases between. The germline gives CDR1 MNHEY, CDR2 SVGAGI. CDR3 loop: CASSIKTSMNTEAFF. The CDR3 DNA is TGTGCCAGCAGTATTAAGACAAGCATGAACACTGAAGCTTTCTTT.

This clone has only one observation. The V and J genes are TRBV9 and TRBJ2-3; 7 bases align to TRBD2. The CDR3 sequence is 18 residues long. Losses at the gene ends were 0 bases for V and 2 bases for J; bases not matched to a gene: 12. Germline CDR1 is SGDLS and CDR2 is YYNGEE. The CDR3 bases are TGTGCCAGCAGCGTAGCCCCGTGGGGGGAGGGGACCACAGATACGCAGTATTTT. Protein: CASSVAPWGEGTTDTQYF.

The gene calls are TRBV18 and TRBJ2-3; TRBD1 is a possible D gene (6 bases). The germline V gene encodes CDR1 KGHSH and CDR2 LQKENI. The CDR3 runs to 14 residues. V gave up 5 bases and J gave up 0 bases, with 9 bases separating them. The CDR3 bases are TGTGCCAGCTCAGGAGGACAGAGCACAGATACGCAGTATTTT. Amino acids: CASSGGQSTDTQYF.

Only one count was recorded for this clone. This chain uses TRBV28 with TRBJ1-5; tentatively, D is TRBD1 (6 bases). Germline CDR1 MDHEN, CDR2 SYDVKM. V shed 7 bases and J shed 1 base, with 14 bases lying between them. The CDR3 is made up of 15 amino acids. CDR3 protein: CASILRGGSNQPQHF. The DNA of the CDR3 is TGTGCCAGCATCCTAAGAGGGGGAAGCAATCAGCCCCAGCATTTT. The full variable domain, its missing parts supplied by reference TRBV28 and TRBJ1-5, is DVKVTQSSRYLVKRTGEKVFLECVQDMDHENMFWYRQDPGLGLRLIYFSYDVKMKEKGDIPEGYSVSREKKERFSLILESASTNQTSMYLCASILRGGSNQPQHFGDGTRLSIL.

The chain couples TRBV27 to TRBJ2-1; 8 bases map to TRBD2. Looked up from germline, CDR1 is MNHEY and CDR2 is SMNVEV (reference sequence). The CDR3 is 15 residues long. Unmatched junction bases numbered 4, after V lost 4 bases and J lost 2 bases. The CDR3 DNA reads TGTGCCAGCAGTTCAGGGACTAGTCCCTACAATGAGCAGTTCTTC. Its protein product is CASSSGTSPYNEQFF.

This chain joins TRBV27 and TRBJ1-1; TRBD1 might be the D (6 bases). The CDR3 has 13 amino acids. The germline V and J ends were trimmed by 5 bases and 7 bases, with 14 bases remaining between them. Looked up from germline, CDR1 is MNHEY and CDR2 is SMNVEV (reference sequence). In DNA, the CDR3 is TGTGCCAGCAGTCCAAGGGGGGGACTTGAAGCTTTCTTT. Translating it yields CASSPRGGLEAFF.

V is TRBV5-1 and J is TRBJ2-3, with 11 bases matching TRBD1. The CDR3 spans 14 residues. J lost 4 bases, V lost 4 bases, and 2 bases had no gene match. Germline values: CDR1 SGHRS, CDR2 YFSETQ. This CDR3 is CASSRTGGSDTQYF. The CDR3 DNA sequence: TGCGCCAGCAGCAGGACAGGGGGCTCAGATACGCAGTATTTT.

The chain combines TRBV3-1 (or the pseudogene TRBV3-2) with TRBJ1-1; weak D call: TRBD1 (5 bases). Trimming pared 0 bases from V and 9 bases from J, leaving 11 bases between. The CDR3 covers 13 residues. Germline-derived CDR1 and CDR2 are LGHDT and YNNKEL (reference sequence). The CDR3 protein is CASSQDPQDKAFF. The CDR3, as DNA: TGTGCCAGCAGCCAAGATCCACAGGATAAAGCTTTCTTT.

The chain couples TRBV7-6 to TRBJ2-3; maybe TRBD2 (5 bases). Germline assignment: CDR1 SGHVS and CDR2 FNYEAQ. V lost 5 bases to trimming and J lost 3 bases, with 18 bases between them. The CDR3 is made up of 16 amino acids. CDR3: CASSPHGRAGTDTQYF. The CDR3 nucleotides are TGTGCCAGCAGCCCTCACGGGCGGGCCGGGACAGATACGCAGTATTTT.

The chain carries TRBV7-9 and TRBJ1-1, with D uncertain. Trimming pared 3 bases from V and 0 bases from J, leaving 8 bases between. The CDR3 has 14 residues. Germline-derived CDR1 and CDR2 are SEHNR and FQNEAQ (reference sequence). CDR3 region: CASSFSSLNTEAFF. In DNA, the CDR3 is TGTGCCAGCAGCTTTTCTTCTTTGAACACTGAAGCTTTCTTT.

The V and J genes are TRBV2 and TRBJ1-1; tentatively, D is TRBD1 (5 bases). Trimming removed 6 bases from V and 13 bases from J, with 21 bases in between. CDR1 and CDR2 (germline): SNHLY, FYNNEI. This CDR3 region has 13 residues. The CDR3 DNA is TGTGCCAGCAGACTCCCAAGGAGGGCCCAGGGTTTCTTT. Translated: CASRLPRRAQGFF.

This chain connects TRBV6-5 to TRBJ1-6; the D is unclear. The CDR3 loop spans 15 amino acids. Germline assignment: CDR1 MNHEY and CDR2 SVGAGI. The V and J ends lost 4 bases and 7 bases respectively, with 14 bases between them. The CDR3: CASSSVRGGNSPLHF. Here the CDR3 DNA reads TGTGCCAGCAGTTCCGTACGGGGAGGGAATTCACCCCTCCACTTT.

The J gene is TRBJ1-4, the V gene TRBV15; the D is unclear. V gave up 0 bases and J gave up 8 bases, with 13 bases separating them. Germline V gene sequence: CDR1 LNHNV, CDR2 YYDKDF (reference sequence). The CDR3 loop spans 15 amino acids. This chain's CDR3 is CATSRDPGGIEKLFF. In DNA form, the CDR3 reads TGTGCCACCAGCAGAGATCCCGGAGGAATCGAAAAACTGTTTTTT. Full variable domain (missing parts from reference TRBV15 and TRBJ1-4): DAMVIQNPRYQVTQFGKPVTLSCSQTLNHNVMYWYQQKSSQAPKLLFHYYDKDFNNEADTPDNFQSRRPNTSFCFLDIRSPGLGDTAMYLCATSRDPGGIEKLFFGSGTQLSVL.